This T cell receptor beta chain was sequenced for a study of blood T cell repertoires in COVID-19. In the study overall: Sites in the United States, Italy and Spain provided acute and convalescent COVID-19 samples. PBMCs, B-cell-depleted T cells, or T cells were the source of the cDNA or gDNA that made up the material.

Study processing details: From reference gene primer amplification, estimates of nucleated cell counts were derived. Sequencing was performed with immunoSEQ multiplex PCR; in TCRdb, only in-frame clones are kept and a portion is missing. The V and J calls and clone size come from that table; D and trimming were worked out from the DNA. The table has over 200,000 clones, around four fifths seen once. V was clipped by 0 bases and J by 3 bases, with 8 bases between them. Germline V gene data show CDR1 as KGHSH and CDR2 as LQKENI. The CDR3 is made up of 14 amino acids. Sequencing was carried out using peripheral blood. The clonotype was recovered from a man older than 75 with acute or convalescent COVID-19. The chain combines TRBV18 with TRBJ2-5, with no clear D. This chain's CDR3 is CASSPPTREETQYF. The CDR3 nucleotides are TGTGCCAGCTCACCACCGACACGAGAAGAGACCCAGTACTTC.